These 27 T cell receptor beta chains originate from one sample sequenced in a study of patients and donors after allogeneic stem cell transplantation. TCRdb fed the RT-PCR reads into MiXCR, producing one record per CDR3 protein. The data hold 190,000 or so distinct CDR3 sequences, with around 41% observed a single time. The sequenced sample consisted of blood, either unsorted or a sorted T cell fraction (not recorded which). All receptors come from a human donor who was either an allogeneic HSCT recipient or a stem cell or donor lymphocyte infusion donor (not recorded which). It is not recorded whose cells these are; they may come from a transplant donor.

This clonotype came up a few times. The rearrangement uses TRBV12-3 or TRBV12-4 and TRBJ1-2; 7 bases are shared with TRBD1. Trimming cost V 6 bases and J 7 bases; bases outside gene matches: 8. This CDR3 is 13 amino acids long. Here the CDR3 DNA reads TGTGCCAGCAGGATGGGACAGCCCGGTGGCTACACCTTC. Amino acids: CASRMGQPGGYTF.

This clonotype appeared a few times. The chain uses TRBV5-1 and TRBJ1-5; D not certain. Looked up from germline, CDR1 is SGHRS and CDR2 is YFSETQ. The CDR3 is 12 amino acids. V gave up 2 bases and J gave up 6 bases, with 6 bases separating them. This CDR3 is CASSFTGQPQHF. The CDR3 nucleotides read TGCGCCAGCAGCTTTACGGGTCAGCCCCAGCATTTT.

This clonotype was counted a few times. J is TRBJ1-1 and V is TRBV7-9; D is ambiguous. This CDR3 region has 11 residues. Per germline, CDR1 SEHNR and CDR2 FQNEAQ (reference sequence). V was clipped by 5 bases and J by 5 bases, with 6 bases between them. The CDR3 nucleotides are TGTGCCAGCAGCAGGGTTACTGAAGCTTTCTTT. Amino acids: CASSRVTEAFF.

The chain recombines TRBV4-2 with TRBJ2-3, with D unresolved. CDR1 LGHNA and CDR2 YNFKEQ come from the germline V gene. This CDR3 comprises 15 residues. With 2 bases removed from V and 6 bases from J, the gap between germline ends came to 15 bases. CDR3 bases: TGTGCCAGCAGCCAACCGGCAGGCAACTCCGATACGCAGTATTTT. It translates to CASSQPAGNSDTQYF.

This clonotype was recorded a few times. This rearrangement joins TRBV25-1 to TRBJ1-6; D not resolved. The germline V gene has CDR1 MGHDK and CDR2 SYGVNS. Trimming took off 1 base at V and 7 bases at J, with 5 bases between the two ends. The CDR3 totals 13 residues. The CDR3, as DNA: TGTGCCAGCAGTGAATTGGGGAATTCACCCCTCCACTTT. It codes for CASSELGNSPLHF.

This rearrangement joins TRBV7-6 to TRBJ1-6; 7 bases agree with TRBD1. Germline V CDR1 and CDR2: SGHVS, FNYEAQ. The CDR3 totals 16 residues. The junction had 7 bases not matched to a gene; V was cut back by 4 bases and J by 4 bases. CDR3 DNA: TGTGCCAGCAGCTCAGGACAGGCCGCGTATAATTCACCCCTCCACTTT. Residues: CASSSGQAAYNSPLHF.

V and J are TRBV7-2 and TRBJ1-2; D call uncertain. The CDR3 loop spans 14 amino acids. Trimming removed 1 base from V and 1 base from J, with 7 bases in between. Germline V lookup: CDR1 SGHTA, CDR2 FQGNSA. CDR3 in amino acids: CASSLEHLNYGYTF. CDR3 DNA: TGTGCCAGCAGCTTAGAACACCTTAACTATGGCTACACCTTC.

The chain recombines TRBV6-6 with TRBJ2-3; 12 bases are shared with TRBD2. V was clipped by 5 bases and J by 4 bases; unmatched bases: 4. Germline-derived CDR1 and CDR2 are MNHNY and SVGAGI (reference sequence). The CDR3 runs to 15 residues. In nucleotides, the CDR3 is TGTGCCAGCAGTCCGGGACTAGCGGGTCCAGATACGCAGTATTTT. It specifies CASSPGLAGPDTQYF.

Many counts were recorded for this clonotype. The V call is TRBV25-1, the J call TRBJ1-5; weak D call: TRBD1 (6 bases). V lost 4 bases, J lost 1 base, and 14 bases lay in between. The CDR3 consists of 16 residues. The germline gives CDR1 MGHDK, CDR2 SYGVNS. CDR3 in amino acids: CASSGSGDGSNQPQHF. DNA for the CDR3: TGTGCCAGCAGTGGATCAGGGGACGGGAGCAATCAGCCCCAGCATTTT.

On this clonotype: This CDR3 fails to terminate in the conserved phenylalanine or tryptophan, so it likely reflects a read error. This chain connects TRBV12-3 or TRBV12-4 to TRBJ2-6; D is uncertain. The CDR3 consists of 14 residues. V was shortened by 6 bases and J by 2 bases, with 8 bases between the two germline ends. In DNA form, the CDR3 reads TGTGCCAGCAGGTCAGGAACTGGGGCCAACGTCCTGACTGTC. Its translation is CASRSGTGANVLTV.

The sample holds a few counts of this clonotype. This sequence joins TRBV7-9 and TRBJ1-5; D gene ambiguous. CDR3 length: 13 amino acids. CDR1 SEHNR and CDR2 FQNEAQ come from the germline V gene (reference sequence). Trimming cost V 4 bases and J 7 bases, with 11 bases left between them. The CDR3 here is CASSSKTGQPQHF. In nucleotides, the CDR3 is TGTGCCAGCAGCTCGAAGACTGGACAGCCCCAGCATTTT.

This chain connects TRBV2 to TRBJ2-7, with D uncertain. Deletions cut 7 bases from V and 5 bases from J, with 6 bases between. Germline V CDR1 and CDR2: SNHLY, FYNNEI. The CDR3 spans 10 residues. CDR3 region: CASMGHEQYF. The CDR3 DNA is TGTGCCAGCATGGGCCACGAGCAGTACTTC.

The chain joins TRBV14 to TRBJ2-7; no clear D. Germline V gene sequence: CDR1 SGHDN, CDR2 FVKESK. This CDR3 has 12 residues. V dropped 3 bases and J dropped 6 bases, with 9 bases sitting between them. The CDR3 spells CASSQYKGEQYF. In DNA, the CDR3 is TGTGCCAGCAGCCAGTATAAAGGCGAGCAGTACTTC.

This clonotype was detected only once. Written as DNA, the CDR3 is TGTGCCAGCAGCTTAGTTACCCGGGGGGTTATAGCTTTCTTT. The encoded protein is CASSLVTRGVIAFF. J is TRBJ1-1 and V is TRBV7-2; TRBD1 might be the D (5 bases). The CDR3 is made up of 14 amino acids. V lost 1 base and J 10 bases, leaving 16 bases between the germline ends. Germline CDR1 is SGHTA and CDR2 is FQGNSA.

This chain connects TRBV20-1 to TRBJ2-2, with 8 bases aligning to TRBD1. J lost 5 bases, V lost 5 bases, and 7 bases had no gene match. The length of the CDR3 is 14 residues. The germline V gene encodes CDR1 DFQATT and CDR2 SNEGSKA (reference sequence). This chain's CDR3 is CSAEKTGETGELFF. CDR3 coding DNA: TGCAGTGCTGAGAAGACAGGGGAAACCGGGGAGCTGTTTTTT.

The rearrangement links TRBV9 to TRBJ1-2, with D uncertain. The length of the CDR3 is 15 residues. CDR1 and CDR2 from the germline V gene are SGDLS and YYNGEE. The V end lost 0 bases, the J end lost 7 bases, and 16 bases lay between the germline ends. The CDR3 sequence: CASSVGVGREGGYTF. Written as DNA, the CDR3 is TGTGCCAGCAGCGTAGGGGTCGGAAGAGAGGGTGGCTACACCTTC.

The V call is TRBV10-3, the J call TRBJ1-3; no firm D call. The V end was cut by 3 bases, the J end by 4 bases, with 7 bases between. Germline lookup yields CDR1 ENHRY and CDR2 SYGVKD. The CDR3 totals 13 residues. This chain's CDR3 is CAISDRRGNTIYF. CDR3 sequence (DNA): TGTGCCATCAGTGACAGACGAGGAAACACCATATATTTT.

The chain combines TRBV3-2 with TRBJ2-7; the D segment call TRBD1 is taken from the table without a DNA check. TRBV3-2 is termed a pseudogene. This CDR3 contains 14 residues. The CDR3 sequence is CASSPPGQTLEQYF. The CDR3 bases are TGTGCCAGCAGCCCCCCGGGACAGACACTCGAGCAGTACTTC.

V gene TRBV12-3 or TRBV12-4 combines with J gene TRBJ2-5, with TRBD1 as a possible D gene (6 bases). The CDR3 sequence is 17 residues long. V lost 6 bases and J lost 0, with 20 bases in between. CDR3 bases: TGTGCCAGCAGCCACTACCAGATCCAGGGGTACCAAGAGACCCAGTACTTC. Protein: CASSHYQIQGYQETQYF.

J is TRBJ2-1 and V is TRBV9; D gene ambiguous. CDR1 and CDR2 from the germline V gene are SGDLS and YYNGEE. Trimming shortened V by 0 bases and J by 0 bases, and 13 bases separated the two germline ends. This CDR3 comprises 17 residues. CDR3 in DNA: TGTGCCAGCAGCGTAGGAGGAGTCCCCAGCTCCTACAATGAGCAGTTCTTC. It specifies CASSVGGVPSSYNEQFF.

CDR3 in DNA: TGTGCCAGCAGGGGGCCTTCGGACCGAGCTAACTATGGCTACACCTTC. It encodes CASRGPSDRANYGYTF. The chain combines TRBV12-3 or TRBV12-4 with TRBJ1-2, with D tentatively TRBD1 (5 bases). CDR3 length: 16 residues. V was pared by 6 bases and J by 0 bases, with 17 bases between.

This clonotype came up a few times. The chain carries TRBV11-2 and TRBJ1-3, with D tentatively TRBD1 (5 bases). Trimming pared 5 bases from V and 4 bases from J, leaving 12 bases between. Germline values: CDR1 SGHAT, CDR2 FQNNGV. The CDR3 covers 14 residues. In DNA, the CDR3 is TGTGCCAGCAGCCCAGGGTCTGAAGGAAACACCATATATTTT. This sequence encodes CASSPGSEGNTIYF.

The V gene is TRBV2, the J gene TRBJ2-4; 9 bases map to TRBD1. J gave up 0 bases and V 3 bases, and 9 bases lay outside the gene matches. Germline V gene sequence: CDR1 SNHLY, CDR2 FYNNEI. The length of the CDR3 is 18 residues. CDR3 bases: TGTGCCAGCAGTGACCCCGGGACAGGGCGTCTAGCCAAAAACATTCAGTACTTC. Amino acids: CASSDPGTGRLAKNIQYF. The full variable domain, in which reference TRBV2 and TRBJ2-4 provide the parts outside the CDR3, is EPEVTQTPSHQVTQMGQEVILRCVPISNHLYFYWYRQILGQKVEFLVSFYNNEISEKSEIFDDQFSVERPDGSNFTLKIRSTKLEDSAMYFCASSDPGTGRLAKNIQYFGAGTRLSVL.

The chain has TRBV27 and TRBJ2-7; 8 positions match TRBD1. Trimming took 5 bases from V and 4 from J; bases not matched to a gene: 7. The germline V gene encodes CDR1 MNHEY and CDR2 SMNVEV (reference sequence). The CDR3 runs 14 residues. The CDR3 is CASSLRTGRYEQYF. In nucleotides, the CDR3 is TGTGCCAGCAGTCTCCGGACAGGGCGTTACGAGCAGTACTTC.

In its sample, this clonotype was seen a few times. The DNA for the CDR3 is TGTGCCAGCAGTCTTCACGCGTGGGGGGCCTATGGCTACACCTTC. It encodes CASSLHAWGAYGYTF. The chain links TRBV27 to TRBJ1-2; D perhaps matches TRBD1 (6 bases). V was clipped by 5 bases and J by 4 bases, with 17 bases between them. Germline CDR1 MNHEY, CDR2 SMNVEV (reference sequence). The CDR3 consists of 15 residues.

The V and J genes are TRBV12-3 or TRBV12-4 and TRBJ1-2; D is unclear. The CDR3 contains 10 residues. Between the trimmed V and J ends, which lost 6 bases and 9 bases, there was a span of 8 bases. CDR3 nucleotide sequence: TGTGCCAGCAGCCGCGAGCGCTACACCTTC. Translated, it gives CASSRERYTF.

The V call is TRBV13, the J call TRBJ1-1, with unresolved D. Trimming removed 1 base from V and 11 bases from J, with 8 bases in between. Per germline, CDR1 PRHDT and CDR2 FYEKMQ (reference sequence). The CDR3 consists of 11 residues. The CDR3 region has the DNA TGTGCCAGCAGCTTAGCCCCGTCTGCTTTCTTT. As protein: CASSLAPSAFF.